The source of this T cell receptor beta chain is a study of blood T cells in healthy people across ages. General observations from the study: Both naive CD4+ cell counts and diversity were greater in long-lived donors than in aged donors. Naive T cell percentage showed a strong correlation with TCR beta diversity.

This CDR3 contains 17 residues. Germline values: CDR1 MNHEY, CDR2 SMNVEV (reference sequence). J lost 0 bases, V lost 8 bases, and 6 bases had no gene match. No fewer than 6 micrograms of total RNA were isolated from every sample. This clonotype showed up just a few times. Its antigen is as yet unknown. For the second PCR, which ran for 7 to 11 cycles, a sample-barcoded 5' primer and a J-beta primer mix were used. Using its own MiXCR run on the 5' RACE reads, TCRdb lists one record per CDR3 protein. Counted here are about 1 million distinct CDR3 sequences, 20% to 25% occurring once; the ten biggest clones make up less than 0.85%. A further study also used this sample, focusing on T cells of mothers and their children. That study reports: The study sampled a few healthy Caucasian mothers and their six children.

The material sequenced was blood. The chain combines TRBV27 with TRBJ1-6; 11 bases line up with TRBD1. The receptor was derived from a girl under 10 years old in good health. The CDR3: CASGGQGVFSYNSPLHF. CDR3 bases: TGTGCCAGCGGGGGACAGGGGGTATTCTCCTATAATTCACCCCTCCACTTT.